These 7 T cell receptor beta chains were all obtained from the same sample, sequenced in a study of blood T cell repertoires in COVID-19. Clones were sequenced by immunoSEQ multiplex PCR, and TCRdb holds only the in-frame ones, with some missing. This table holds about 160,000 clones, more than 80% found once. The specimen sequenced was peripheral blood. The receptors here all came from a human donor in a cohort sampled during active COVID-19.

This clone appeared once. V usage is TRBV7-9 and J usage is TRBJ2-7; 11 bases map to TRBD1. Germline loops: CDR1 SEHNR, CDR2 FQNEAQ (reference sequence). V gave up 4 bases and J gave up 3 bases; unmatched junction bases: 5. The CDR3 is 15 amino acids. CDR3 coding DNA: TGTGCCAGCAGCTCACCGGGACAGGGGGTCTACGAGCAGTACTTC. It codes for CASSSPGQGVYEQYF. Looking up the rest from reference TRBV7-9 and TRBJ2-7 gives the full variable domain: DTGVSQNPRHKITKRGQNVTFRCDPISEHNRLYWYRQTLGQGPEFLTYFQNEAQLEKSRLLSDRFSAERPKGSFSTLEIQRTEQGDSAMYLCASSSPGQGVYEQYFGPGTRLTVT.

The V gene is TRBV28, the J gene TRBJ1-5, with TRBD1 as a possible D gene (6 bases). The CDR3 has 12 residues. V gave up 8 bases and J gave up 4 bases, with 9 bases separating them. Germline assignment: CDR1 MDHEN and CDR2 SYDVKM. CDR3: CASRGTNQPQHF. CDR3 sequence (DNA): TGTGCCAGCCGAGGGACAAATCAGCCCCAGCATTTT.

This clone was detected only a few times. The genes are TRBV5-8 and TRBJ1-6; 7 nucleotides align to TRBD1. In germline, CDR1 is SGHTS, CDR2 YDEGEE. Losses at the gene ends were 1 base for V and 9 bases for J; bases not matched to a gene: 10. The CDR3 is made up of 16 amino acids. CDR3 coding DNA: TGTGCCAGCAGCTTGAGGGAGAGGACAGGAGGTTCACCCCTCCACTTT. Encoded protein: CASSLRERTGGSPLHF.

The V call is TRBV7-9, the J call TRBJ2-1, with TRBD2 matching 10 bases. Germline CDR1 is SEHNR and CDR2 is FQNEAQ (reference sequence). With 4 bases clipped from V and 6 bases from J, the junction kept 9 bases outside the gene matches. This CDR3 region has 16 residues. The chain's CDR3 is CASSYTTSGIRNEQFF. The DNA of the CDR3 is TGTGCCAGCAGCTACACCACTAGCGGGATCCGCAATGAGCAGTTCTTC.

The chain recombines TRBV9 with TRBJ2-1, with D possibly TRBD2 on 5 matching bases. Germline CDR1 reads SGDLS; CDR2 reads YYNGEE. The CDR3 extends over 15 amino acids. Trimming stripped 3 bases from V and 4 bases from J, with 14 bases between. Written as DNA, the CDR3 is TGTGCCAGCAGCGACAGCCCAGCGGATTACAATGAGCAGTTCTTC. Encoded protein: CASSDSPADYNEQFF.

V gene TRBV12-3 or TRBV12-4 combines with J gene TRBJ1-2; 7 bases match TRBD1. The J segment lost 4 bases and the V segment lost 7 bases, leaving 6 bases of the junction unmatched. The CDR3 length is 13 residues. Written as DNA, the CDR3 is TGTGCCAGCACCCCGACAGGGTTCTATGGCTACACCTTC. It yields the protein CASTPTGFYGYTF.

This chain joins TRBV29-1 and TRBJ2-3; 9 bases line up with TRBD2. V lost 3 bases to trimming and J lost 5 bases; unmatched junction nucleotides: 9. There are 15 residues in the CDR3. The germline CDR1 and CDR2 sequences are SQVTM and ANQGSEA. This CDR3 is CSVEWRGGRLDTQYF. CDR3 nucleotide sequence: TGCAGCGTTGAGTGGCGGGGGGGCCGATTAGATACGCAGTATTTT.